These T cell receptor beta chains were read from a single sample in a study of blood T cell repertoires in COVID-19. Repertoires were generated with immunoSEQ multiplex PCR, while TCRdb's copy carries only in-frame clones and drops some. The sample has about 220,000 clones, roughly 80% seen once. Sequences were obtained from peripheral blood. The receptors were sampled from a woman aged 30 to 39 who had recovered from COVID-19. Each CDR3 is given with its conserved first and last residue. The order of the fields is J gene, V gene, clone size, D gene, CDR3 protein, CDR3 DNA. A D gene is named only where the DNA matches it firmly. Clone size is given for some rows only: seen once, a few or many times, or a class if the clone is expanded.

>TRBJ2-1|TRBV3-1/TRBV3-2|few|TRBD2
CASSRRVAGSYNEQFF
TGTGCCAGCAGCCGACGGGTAGCGGGATCCTACAATGAGCAGTTCTTC
>TRBJ2-4|TRBV7-2|-|-
CASSLAPQAKNIQYF
TGTGCCAGCAGCCTGGCTCCCCAAGCCAAAAACATTCAGTACTTC
>TRBJ2-1|TRBV19|once|-
CASSTMGLSNEQFF
TGTGCCAGTAGTACGATGGGACTTTCTAATGAGCAGTTCTTC
>TRBJ2-4|TRBV18|-|TRBD1
CASSPLTGDHIQYF
TGTGCCAGCTCACCCCTGACAGGGGATCACATTCAGTACTTC
>TRBJ1-4|TRBV9|-|TRBD1
CASSPRQGSGEKLFF
TGTGCCAGCAGCCCTCGACAGGGATCGGGTGAAAAACTGTTTTTT
>TRBJ2-1|TRBV7-3|-|TRBD2
CASSPSGLRNEQFF
TGTGCCAGCAGCCCTAGCGGGCTGCGGAATGAGCAGTTCTTC
>TRBJ2-7|TRBV28|once|-
CASSLPGAYEQYF
TGTGCCAGCAGTTTACCGGGGGCCTACGAGCAGTACTTC
>TRBJ1-6|TRBV6-5|-|-
CATQTGGDWEPLHF
TGTGCCACCCAGACGGGAGGCGATTGGGAGCCCCTCCACTTT
>TRBJ1-1|TRBV30|-|-
CAWTQGSYTEAFF
TGTGCCTGGACGCAGGGTTCGTACACTGAAGCTTTCTTT
>TRBJ2-3|TRBV15|-|TRBD1
CATSRLGTGVSTDTQYF
TGTGCCACCAGCAGACTTGGGACAGGGGTTAGCACAGATACGCAGTATTTT
>TRBJ2-1|TRBV5-6|-|-
CASSFGQLSYNEQFF
TGTGCCAGCAGCTTCGGACAGCTCTCCTACAATGAGCAGTTCTTC
>TRBJ2-7|TRBV21-1|-|-
CASSTPGQGAGEQYF
TGTGCCAGCAGCACTCCGGGACAGGGGGCGGGAGAGCAGTACTTC
>TRBJ2-1|TRBV9|once|TRBD1
CASSVVDRATQFF
TGTGCCAGCAGCGTCGTGGACAGGGCAACGCAGTTCTTC
>TRBJ2-7|TRBV30|-|-
CAAGPSYEQYF
TGTGCCGCGGGACCGAGCTACGAGCAGTACTTC
>TRBJ2-2|TRBV6-4|-|-
CASSASTESANTGELFF
TGTGCCAGCAGTGCCTCGACAGAATCCGCGAACACCGGGGAGCTGTTTTTT
>TRBJ2-2|TRBV9|-|-
CASSVTGSYTGELFF
TGTGCCAGCAGCGTCACCGGGAGTTACACCGGGGAGCTGTTTTTT
>TRBJ1-1|TRBV10-1|-|TRBD1
CASSDLPDRGRNTEAFF
TGCGCCAGCAGTGACCTACCCGACAGGGGACGGAACACTGAAGCTTTCTTT
>TRBJ2-7|TRBV28|-|TRBD1
CASSIAGGQYEQYF
TGTGCCAGCAGTATCGCAGGGGGCCAGTACGAGCAGTACTTC
>TRBJ1-5|TRBV7-2|-|-
CASSLAEGFGQPQHF
TGTGCCAGCAGCTTAGCCGAGGGTTTCGGGCAGCCCCAGCATTTT
>TRBJ2-7|TRBV7-9|few|-
CASSLGGVAYEQYF
TGTGCCAGCAGCTTAGGTGGAGTAGCCTACGAGCAGTACTTC
>TRBJ1-5|TRBV19|-|-
CASRPGSNQPQHF
TGTGCCAGTAGGCCAGGTAGCAATCAGCCCCAGCATTTT
>TRBJ2-7|TRBV13|few|-
CASSVGGSSYEQYF
TGTGCCAGCAGCGTTGGTGGTAGCTCCTACGAGCAGTACTTC
>TRBJ2-6|TRBV21-1|-|-
CASSEQGPSSGANVLTF
TGTGCCAGCAGCGAACAGGGACCCAGCTCTGGGGCCAACGTCCTGACTTTC
>TRBJ2-7|TRBV7-9|many|-
CASSLQAEAYEQYF
TGTGCCAGCAGCTTACAAGCGGAGGCCTACGAGCAGTACTTC
>TRBJ2-5|TRBV18|-|-
CASSPAGSLAETQYF
TGTGCCAGCTCCCCGGCGGGGTCGCTGGCGGAGACCCAGTACTTC
>TRBJ2-2|TRBV18|once|-
CASSPGGSNTGELFF
TGTGCCAGCTCACCCGGGGGATCGAACACCGGGGAGCTGTTTTTT
>TRBJ1-1|TRBV19|-|-
CASSGVPGYTEAFF
TGTGCCAGTAGTGGGGTTCCGGGGTACACTGAAGCTTTCTTT
>TRBJ1-1|TRBV28|-|TRBD1
CASTINPGGTGVTEAFF
TGTGCCAGCACCATAAATCCAGGTGGGACAGGGGTTACTGAAGCTTTCTTT
>TRBJ1-2|TRBV2|-|TRBD1
CASSWTGGSKYGYTF
TGTGCCAGCAGTTGGACAGGGGGCTCGAAGTATGGCTACACCTTC
>TRBJ2-7|TRBV27|-|-
CASSLRGFETYEQYF
TGTGCCAGCAGTTTACGGGGTTTTGAAACCTACGAGCAGTACTTC
>TRBJ1-1|TRBV28|-|TRBD1
CASRTHGQENTEAFF
TGTGCCAGCAGAACACACGGACAGGAGAACACTGAAGCTTTCTTT
>TRBJ1-2|TRBV10-3|-|-
CAISEQARGYTF
TGTGCCATCAGTGAGCAGGCAAGAGGCTACACCTTC
>TRBJ2-2|TRBV18|few|-
CASSPGDTGGELFF
TGTGCCAGCTCACCAGGGGACACGGGCGGGGAGCTGTTTTTT